This T cell receptor (beta chain) originates from a study of blood T cell repertoires in COVID-19. Assay used: immunoSEQ multiplex PCR; TCRdb lists only in-frame clones, some missing. The data contain just over 300,000 clones, about 90% of them seen just once; the ten biggest clones take up roughly 1.9%. Trimming took off 1 base at V and 0 bases at J, with 8 bases between the two ends. CDR3 length: 15 amino acids. Germline values: CDR1 MNHNS, CDR2 SASEGT. Input material: peripheral blood. The chain carries TRBV6-1 and TRBJ2-3; D is possibly TRBD2 (6 bases). This sequence originates from a woman aged 25 to 39 with COVID-19, enrolled during active disease. The CDR3 DNA follows: TGTGCCAGCAGTGAAGACGGGGGAAGCACAGATACGCAGTATTTT. This encodes CASSEDGGSTDTQYF.